This is a list of T cell receptor beta chains from one sample in a study of blood T cell repertoires in COVID-19. The assay was immunoSEQ multiplex PCR, and TCRdb's table has in-frame clones only and misses some. The sample has roughly 170,000 clones; 85% to 90% are singletons. The sequencing sample was made of peripheral blood. The receptor source for this set is a man in his 70s with active or convalescent COVID-19. CDR3s leave out the opening cysteine and the closing phenylalanine or tryptophan.

j_call | v_call | cdr3_aa
TRBJ1-4 | TRBV19 | ASSISTVLREKLF
TRBJ1-5 | TRBV19 | ASAHRYNQPQH
TRBJ2-7 | TRBV6-5 | ASSTRQGSSYEQY
TRBJ1-2 | TRBV5-1 | ASSKDRPTDYGYT
TRBJ1-1 | TRBV29-1 | SVSTEAF
TRBJ1-2 | TRBV29-1 | SALREGRGYT
TRBJ2-3 | TRBV6-5 | ASSSRLAASTDTQY
TRBJ2-7 | TRBV15 | ATSPSLTYEQY
TRBJ1-5 | TRBV19 | ASRLGQVNQPQH
TRBJ2-2 | TRBV7-2 | ASSQRGGTGELF
TRBJ1-3 | TRBV9 | ASNRENGNTIY
TRBJ2-7 | TRBV5-1 | ASSLTSKTGFIYEQY
TRBJ1-5 | TRBV6-6 | ASSDRDRNQPQH
TRBJ1-2 | TRBV5-1 | ASAPDTDHYGYT
TRBJ2-1 | TRBV6-6 | ASSRDYRNEQF
TRBJ2-7 | TRBV13 | ASSLGGLATREQY
TRBJ2-5 | TRBV2 | ASRLARSGGAPTWETQY
TRBJ1-4 | TRBV19 | ASKTGQPTNEKLF
TRBJ1-6 | TRBV5-1 | ASSLNGQGNSPLH
TRBJ1-3 | TRBV7-2 | ASSLESGVLGNTIY
TRBJ1-1 | TRBV18 | ASSPTVARNTEAF
TRBJ2-3 | TRBV5-5 | ASILEGAPPTDTQY
TRBJ1-4 | TRBV5-1 | ASSLGLGGTGGSANEKLF
TRBJ1-2 | TRBV27 | ASSPGDYGYT
TRBJ1-2 | TRBV23-1 | ASSQRGGLRGYT
TRBJ2-6 | TRBV4-3 | ASSQGRGRGAAGANVLT
TRBJ1-1 | TRBV7-8 | ASSSRDINTEAF
TRBJ2-7 | TRBV7-9 | ASSLEQGRYEQY
TRBJ1-2 | TRBV9 | ASSVESGGGYT
TRBJ2-1 | TRBV24-1 | ATSEQLAGSYNEQF
TRBJ2-2 | TRBV9 | ASSSSGTNTGELF
TRBJ2-7 | TRBV7-9 | ASSLDGRASYEQY
TRBJ1-6 | TRBV30 | AWTSRHSYNSPLH
TRBJ1-3 | TRBV3-1/TRBV3-2 | ASSHGGSLGNTIY
TRBJ1-1 | TRBV7-9 | ASSLAKDRARGTEAF
TRBJ1-5 | TRBV6-5 | ASNLGTGPNQPQH
TRBJ1-1 | TRBV4-1 | ASSRRGGTEAF
TRBJ2-7 | TRBV12-3/TRBV12-4 | ASSFGGYEQY
TRBJ1-2 | TRBV7-2 | ASSLDRGLYYGYT
TRBJ2-1 | TRBV11-2 | ASSLGYSGGPPF
TRBJ1-3 | TRBV10-3 | AISESQGDTIY
TRBJ1-2 | TRBV9 | ASSAGRQLYYGYT
TRBJ2-3 | TRBV29-1 | SVRPGLSWADTQY
TRBJ2-1 | TRBV6-4 | ASSDSAGPYNEQF
TRBJ2-3 | TRBV7-2 | ASSLRQALGDTQY
TRBJ1-2 | TRBV7-9 | ASSEGQGFGYT
TRBJ2-3 | TRBV5-1 | ASSLDSRGADTQY
TRBJ2-1 | TRBV24-1 | ATSDLAGGRNEQF
TRBJ2-5 | TRBV2 | ASRGTSGGTQY
TRBJ2-1 | TRBV29-1 | SADRSFYYNEQF
TRBJ2-3 | TRBV5-1 | ASSLGLAGVDTQY
TRBJ2-7 | TRBV11-2 | ASSGRILGEQY
TRBJ2-1 | TRBV5-6 | ASRQGWSYNEQF
TRBJ2-7 | TRBV12-3/TRBV12-4 | ASSPGQYEQY
TRBJ2-1 | TRBV6-2/TRBV6-3 | ASSYGDYYTEQF
TRBJ2-7 | TRBV11-2 | ASSRRSAGGRDEQY
TRBJ1-2 | TRBV4-1 | ASSQARDYGYT
TRBJ1-2 | TRBV4-1 | ASSPYRVNYGYT
TRBJ1-6 | TRBV19 | ASSTGGRDSPLH
TRBJ1-2 | TRBV6-2/TRBV6-3 | ASSGTGYGYT